This note documents a single TCR beta chain sequence. Its antigen is unknown. The data originate from a study of post-analysis software for immune sequencing data. V was pared by 8 bases and J by 11 bases, with 9 bases between. The CDR3 contains 9 residues. From germline, CDR1 is SGHTA and CDR2 FQGNSA. The library was made from cDNA and included unique molecular identifiers. TCRdb analysed the PCR reads with MiXCR anew, one entry per CDR3 protein. The sample yields hundreds of thousands of distinct CDR3 sequences, roughly half seen once. Findings of the study overall: The study found significantly lower normalized Chao1 diversity in multiple sclerosis patients than in controls. Comparison of patients with controls showed roughly five TRBV segments more frequent in patients, TRBV5-6, TRBV5-1 and TRBV20-1 among them.

The sample comprised blood. The receptor was derived from a girl aged 10 to 17 with multiple sclerosis. This chain connects TRBV7-2 to TRBJ2-5; D gene uncertain. Here the CDR3 DNA reads TGTGCCAGCGGTTCAGGTCAGTACTTC. This encodes CASGSGQYF.